A selection of T cell receptor beta chains follows, all from one sample in a study of T cells expressing NK-cell markers. TCRdb reprocessed the 5' RACE reads and keeps a single row for each CDR3 protein, giving no DNA. The sample totals 550,000 to 600,000 distinct CDR3 sequences; its top ten clones hold approximately 3.6%. Sequencing used blood T cells: a sorted CD56 or NKG2C T cell subset, CD4+ or CD8+ T cells, or bulk PBMC T cells (not recorded which). Source of these receptors: a man between 18 and 29 years old in good health. Each CDR3 is given with its conserved first and last residue.

V	J	CDR3
TRBV27	TRBJ2-4	CASSRTGWPKNIQYF
TRBV28	TRBJ2-3	CASSFRPVDTQYF
TRBV12-3/TRBV12-4	TRBJ2-5	CASTSTSGGKETQYF
TRBV20-1	TRBJ2-3	CSASGAGVADTQYF
TRBV20-1	TRBJ2-4	CSAKPGLATHIQYF
TRBV9	TRBJ2-3	CASSADRPDTQYF
TRBV6-1	TRBJ2-5	CASRPGQGLETQYF
TRBV30	TRBJ1-1	CAWSEQGKAEAFF
TRBV3-1	TRBJ1-1	CASSQAKGTGGNTEAFF
TRBV7-6	TRBJ2-1	CASSPRDANEQFF
TRBV29-1	TRBJ2-1	CSVPGGKGFYNEQFF
TRBV10-3	TRBJ1-1	CATSQTANTEAFF
TRBV27	TRBJ2-1	CASSFLGRGNEQFF
TRBV29-1	TRBJ1-2	CSVERPPSAGYTF
TRBV7-2	TRBJ2-3	CASSPPNWDTQYF
TRBV5-6	TRBJ2-7	CASSWMKSGRIDEQYF
TRBV20-1	TRBJ2-1	CSATGTSDPNEQFF
TRBV5-6	TRBJ1-1	CASSYKGGENTEAFF
TRBV6-5	TRBJ2-3	CASSYGTSGDTQYF
TRBV15	TRBJ2-5	CATSRGFRDSQETQYF
TRBV7-2	TRBJ2-5	CASSLRGVRVVETQYF
TRBV30	TRBJ1-5	CAWSAYLQGPYSNQPQHF
TRBV12-3/TRBV12-4	TRBJ2-7	CASSPAPRLAGVYEQYF
TRBV7-9	TRBJ2-6	CASTPQGAQSGANVLTF
TRBV19	TRBJ2-3	CASSDSGIGDTQYF
TRBV12-3/TRBV12-4	TRBJ1-1	CASSLRVGPEAFF
TRBV4-3	TRBJ1-2	CASSQDYDSNYGYTF
TRBV5-4	TRBJ2-1	CASSLPGEDEQFF
TRBV27	TRBJ2-5	CASSSLQVQETQYF
TRBV5-5	TRBJ2-2	CASSLGVGRDANTGELFF
TRBV5-6	TRBJ2-1	CASSFLRTAYNEQFF
TRBV3-1	TRBJ2-1	CASSQGGTGGYNEQFF
TRBV29-1	TRBJ2-1	CSVVSDRGRNEQFF
TRBV5-1	TRBJ2-2	CASSTPRGQPDGTGELFF
TRBV2	TRBJ1-2	CASSVVNPGGHGYTF
TRBV10-3	TRBJ1-1	CAVGEGITEAFF
TRBV29-1	TRBJ2-5	CSGGPKETQYF
TRBV5-1	TRBJ1-4	CASSTQTGGREKLFF
TRBV12-3/TRBV12-4	TRBJ2-5	CASSLVQGFQETQYF
TRBV12-3/TRBV12-4	TRBJ2-7	CASSLDSRRPYEQYF
TRBV7-9	TRBJ2-1	CAIVHLAGDNEQFF
TRBV12-3/TRBV12-4	TRBJ2-5	CASSFTGETQYF
TRBV7-9	TRBJ2-3	CASSAMDYAGDTQYF
TRBV9	TRBJ2-1	CASSVRAGGNNEQFF
TRBV20-1	TRBJ2-1	CSAATSGSPGEQFF
TRBV24-1	TRBJ2-1	CATAPTSGSLNEQFF
TRBV7-9	TRBJ1-3	CASSSDRGLSGNTIYF
TRBV12-3/TRBV12-4	TRBJ2-1	CASRHRTTGREQFF
TRBV20-1	TRBJ2-6	CSARDITRGANVLTF
TRBV18	TRBJ2-6	CASSPVQAGANVLTF
TRBV4-1	TRBJ2-3	CASSQETGTPGLRTQYF
TRBV7-7	TRBJ2-1	CASSPAGTGRTDQFF
TRBV7-8	TRBJ1-5	CASSLQGPYSNQPQHF
TRBV11-2	TRBJ1-4	CASSLAPQGREKLFF
TRBV20-1	TRBJ2-1	CSASLTLHGNEQFF
TRBV20-1	TRBJ1-4	CSARGRQGAPANEKLFF